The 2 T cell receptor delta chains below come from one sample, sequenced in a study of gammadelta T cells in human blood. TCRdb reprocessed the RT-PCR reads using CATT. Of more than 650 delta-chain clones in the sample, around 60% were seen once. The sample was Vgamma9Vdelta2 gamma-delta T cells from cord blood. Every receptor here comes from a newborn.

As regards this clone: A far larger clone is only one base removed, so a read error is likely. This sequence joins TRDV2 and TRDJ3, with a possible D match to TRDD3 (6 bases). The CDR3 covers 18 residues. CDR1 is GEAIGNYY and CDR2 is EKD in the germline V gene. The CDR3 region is CACDTWGGISWDTQQMFF. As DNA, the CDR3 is TGTGCCTGTGACACCTGGGGGGGCATCTCCTGGGACACCCAACAGATGTTTTTC.

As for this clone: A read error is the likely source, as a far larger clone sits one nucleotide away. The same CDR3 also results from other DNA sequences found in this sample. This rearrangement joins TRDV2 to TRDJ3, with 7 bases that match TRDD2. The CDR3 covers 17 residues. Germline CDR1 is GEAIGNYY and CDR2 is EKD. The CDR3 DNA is TGTGCCTGTGACACCTGGGGACCTTCCTGGGACACCCGGCAGATGTTTTTC. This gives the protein CACDTWGPSWDTRQMFF.